This T cell receptor (beta chain) is from a study of glioma-infiltrating T cells. This CDR3 spans 15 amino acids. Trimming stripped 6 bases from V and 3 bases from J, with 15 bases between. This clonotype has just a few counts. As yet, its antigen is unknown. Amplification of TCR alpha and beta CDR3 regions from RNA used iRepertoire nested multiplex PCR. Input was roughly 85-400 ng of tissue mRNA or PBMC total RNA. Each CDR3 protein gets one entry after TCRdb re-called the multiplex PCR reads with MiXCR. The sample contains some 85,000 distinct CDR3 sequences, roughly 23% of which appear only once. Study-level results: Non-neoplastic patients had below-expected tissue-blood divergence, while all gliomas exceeded expectation.

The sequenced material came from glioma tissue, nonneoplastic brain tissue, or PBMCs (not recorded which). The V call is TRBV12-3 or TRBV12-4, the J call TRBJ1-5; D is perhaps TRBD1 (6 bases). The TCR sequence derives from a human donor with low-grade glioma or glioblastoma, undergoing nonglioma brain surgery, or in good health (not recorded which). CDR3 coding DNA: TGTGCCAGCAGCCCCTACCGGACAGTCAATCAGCCCCAGCATTTT. Protein product: CASSPYRTVNQPQHF.